The rows below give T cell receptor beta chains drawn from one sample of a study of cytomegalovirus exposure and HLA in healthy donors. Sequencing was performed with immunoSEQ multiplex PCR; in TCRdb, only in-frame clones are kept and a portion is missing. This table holds some 75,000 clones, about 78% found once. What was sequenced was PBMCs. These receptors were obtained from a man younger than 30 in good health and CMV-seropositive. CDR3s include the opening cysteine and the closing phenylalanine or tryptophan. Each record gives: CDR3 protein, CDR3 DNA, clone size, D gene, J gene, V gene. A D gene is named only where the DNA matches it firmly. Size is stated for part of the rows, as once, few or many counts, or as a class when the clone is expanded.

cdr3_aa: CASSFLAGTYNEQFF; cdr3_nt: TGTGCCAGCAGCTTTCTAGCGGGAACCTACAATGAGCAGTTCTTC; clone_size: once; d_call: TRBD2; j_call: TRBJ2-1; v_call: TRBV11-2
cdr3_aa: CAIRTSVGETQYF; cdr3_nt: TGTGCCATTCGGACTAGCGTGGGAGAGACCCAGTACTTC; clone_size: -; d_call: TRBD2; j_call: TRBJ2-5; v_call: TRBV10-3
cdr3_aa: CASSVTGGNQPQHF; cdr3_nt: TGTGCCAGCAGCGTAACAGGGGGGAATCAGCCCCAGCATTTT; clone_size: -; d_call: TRBD1; j_call: TRBJ1-5; v_call: TRBV9
cdr3_aa: CASVGTVNQPQHF; cdr3_nt: TGTGCCAGCGTGGGGACAGTCAATCAGCCCCAGCATTTT; clone_size: -; d_call: TRBD1; j_call: TRBJ1-5; v_call: TRBV2
cdr3_aa: CASSQVMRGGEQYF; cdr3_nt: TGTGCCAGCAGCCAAGTAATGAGGGGAGGCGAGCAGTACTTC; clone_size: -; d_call: -; j_call: TRBJ2-7; v_call: TRBV4-2
cdr3_aa: CASSMTSGATLYNEQFF; cdr3_nt: TGTGCCAGCAGCATGACTAGCGGGGCGACCCTATACAATGAGCAGTTCTTC; clone_size: -; d_call: TRBD2; j_call: TRBJ2-1; v_call: TRBV7-2
cdr3_aa: CASSVGPTDTQYF; cdr3_nt: TGTGCCAGCAGCGTAGGGCCCACAGATACGCAGTATTTT; clone_size: -; d_call: -; j_call: TRBJ2-3; v_call: TRBV9
cdr3_aa: CSARTGGNTEAFF; cdr3_nt: TGCAGCGCCCGGACAGGGGGTAACACTGAAGCTTTCTTT; clone_size: -; d_call: TRBD1; j_call: TRBJ1-1; v_call: TRBV29-1
cdr3_aa: CASGLPYQPQHF; cdr3_nt: TGTGCTAGTGGTTTGCCTTATCAGCCCCAGCATTTT; clone_size: -; d_call: -; j_call: TRBJ1-5; v_call: TRBV12-5
cdr3_aa: CASGGQGGYEQYF; cdr3_nt: TGTGCCAGTGGAGGACAGGGGGGCTACGAGCAGTACTTC; clone_size: -; d_call: TRBD1; j_call: TRBJ2-7; v_call: TRBV19
cdr3_aa: CASSSIRAGYTF; cdr3_nt: TGTGCCAGCAGTAGCATCAGGGCTGGCTACACCTTC; clone_size: -; d_call: -; j_call: TRBJ1-2; v_call: TRBV6-5
cdr3_aa: CAISESGTFDEQYF; cdr3_nt: TGTGCCATCAGTGAGTCCGGGACATTCGACGAGCAGTACTTC; clone_size: once; d_call: -; j_call: TRBJ2-7; v_call: TRBV10-3
cdr3_aa: CASTEAGTGAYEQYF; cdr3_nt: TGCGCCAGCACCGAAGCCGGGACAGGGGCTTACGAGCAGTACTTC; clone_size: -; d_call: TRBD1; j_call: TRBJ2-7; v_call: TRBV5-1